The 3 T cell receptor beta chains given below trace back to one sample, sequenced in a study of CD8 T cells in ankylosing spondylitis (dated by TCRdb to 2015 to 2018). Library generation was performed with 5' RACE. Sequencer: Illumina HiSeq 2500. TCRdb took the public reads, trimmed them with fastp at Q25, ran MiXCR for clone calling and kept in-frame beta chains. Records with the same CDR3 protein are collapsed into one entry carrying the most frequent genes and DNA. Present in this sample are approximately 100,000 distinct CDR3 sequences, nearly 25% of which were seen just once. The leading ten clones occupy roughly an eighth of the sample. The sequencing input was synovial fluid, either unsorted or a sorted T cell fraction (not recorded which). These receptors were collected from a male donor with ankylosing spondylitis.

This clonotype was picked up a small number of times. V is TRBV28 and J is TRBJ2-7; D is uncertain. The V end lost 2 bases, the J end lost 4 bases, and 9 bases lay between the germline ends. The length of the CDR3 is 13 residues. Germline CDR1 reads MDHEN; CDR2 reads SYDVKM. As DNA, the CDR3 is TGTGCCAGCAGTTTAATTCGGGTTTACGAGCAGTACTTC. Protein sequence: CASSLIRVYEQYF.

The chain combines TRBV12-3 or TRBV12-4 with TRBJ2-2; 8 bases align to TRBD2. The CDR3 loop spans 16 amino acids. Unmatched junction bases numbered 8, after V lost 2 bases and J lost 6 bases. Here the CDR3 DNA reads TGTGCCAGCAGTTTAAGTGTCCTAGCGGGTTCCGGGGAGCTGTTTTTT. Encoded protein: CASSLSVLAGSGELFF.

A single count supports this clonotype. The rearrangement links TRBV7-8 to TRBJ1-2; 7 nucleotides agree with TRBD1. Trimming took 5 bases from V and 3 from J; bases not matched to a gene: 9. Per the germline V gene, CDR1 is SGHVS and CDR2 is FQNEAQ. The CDR3 has 15 residues. In DNA form, the CDR3 reads TGTGCCAGCAGCGCTCGACAGGGAACGCACTATGGCTACACCTTC. Its protein is CASSARQGTHYGYTF. Full variable domain (rest looked up from reference TRBV7-8 and TRBJ1-2): GAGVSQSPRYKVAKRGQDVALRCDPISGHVSLFWYQQALGQGPEFLTYFQNEAQLDKSGLPSDRFFAERPEGSVSTLKIQRTQQEDSAVYLCASSARQGTHYGYTFGSGTRLTVV.